This is a list of T cell receptor beta chains from one sample in a study of Ad26.COV2.S vaccination and SARS-CoV-2 variants. Assay: immunoSEQ multiplex PCR; the TCRdb copy retains only in-frame clones and omits some. The repertoire holds approximately 420,000 clones, with 70% to 90% as singletons. Specimen: peripheral blood, collected in a trial of Ad26.COV2.S vaccine versus placebo. These receptors all stem from a person between 18 and 59 years old who received the Ad26.COV2.S COVID-19 vaccine or a placebo. Both conserved end residues are part of each CDR3. D genes are given only for firm matches. The size of a clone is reported for some rows only, either as once, few or many, or as a class for expanded clones.

cdr3_aa	cdr3_nt	clone_size	v_call	j_call	d_call
CASSALGRRLFF	TGTGCCAGCAGTGCCCTAGGACGGCGGCTGTTTTTT	few	TRBV25-1	TRBJ1-4	-
CASSLGTEAFF	TGTGCCAGCAGTTTAGGAACTGAAGCTTTCTTT	-	TRBV27	TRBJ1-1	-
CASIGNEKLFF	TGTGCCAGCATTGGAAATGAAAAACTGTTTTTT	-	TRBV28	TRBJ1-4	-
CASSFNRANTGELFF	TGTGCCAGCAGCTTTAACAGGGCGAACACCGGGGAGCTGTTTTTT	-	TRBV11-2	TRBJ2-2	-
CASSHPGLGNEKLFF	TGTGCCAGCAGCCACCCCGGACTAGGGAATGAAAAACTGTTTTTT	-	TRBV4-2	TRBJ1-4	-
CAWGQGVVEKLFF	TGTGCCTGGGGACAGGGCGTGGTTGAAAAACTGTTTTTT	-	TRBV30	TRBJ1-4	TRBD1
CASSLNREQFF	TGTGCCAGCAGCTTGAACCGGGAGCAGTTCTTC	-	TRBV7-6	TRBJ2-1	-
CASSRQGRSSFVYGYTF	TGTGCCAGCAGTCGACAGGGGCGTTCTTCCTTCGTCTATGGCTACACCTTC	-	TRBV28	TRBJ1-2	TRBD1
CASSLPSTGELFF	TGTGCCAGCAGCTTACCTAGTACCGGGGAGCTGTTTTTT	-	TRBV13	TRBJ2-2	-
CASSLNFNEQFF	TGTGCCAGCAGCTTGAATTTCAATGAGCAGTTCTTC	-	TRBV5-8	TRBJ2-1	-
CASSETDTQYF	TGTGCCAGCAGTGAAACAGATACGCAGTATTTT	-	TRBV2	TRBJ2-3	-
CATSGGSVWDRTDTQYF	TGTGCCACCAGCGGGGGTAGCGTTTGGGACCGCACAGATACGCAGTATTTT	-	TRBV15	TRBJ2-3	-
CASSERGAGGSYGYTF	TGTGCCAGCAGTGAGAGGGGAGCCGGGGGGTCCTATGGCTACACCTTC	-	TRBV2	TRBJ1-2	-
CASSREERETGELFF	TGCGCCAGCAGCCGAGAGGAGCGGGAAACCGGGGAGCTGTTTTTT	-	TRBV4-3	TRBJ2-2	TRBD2
CASSHRDRAGNTIYF	TGTGCCAGCAGTCACCGGGACAGGGCTGGAAACACCATATATTTT	-	TRBV7-9	TRBJ1-3	TRBD1
CASSQGADYEQYF	TGCGCCAGCAGCCAAGGTGCAGACTACGAGCAGTACTTC	-	TRBV4-3	TRBJ2-7	-
CASSVVAGGRNTIYF	TGTGCCAGCAGCGTAGTAGCAGGGGGTCGGAACACCATATATTTT	-	TRBV9	TRBJ1-3	TRBD1
CASSPRDRGPHEQYF	TGTGCCAGCAGCCCCCGGGACAGGGGTCCCCACGAGCAGTACTTC	-	TRBV3-1/TRBV3-2	TRBJ2-7	TRBD1
CASSETPGTGRTDTQYF	TGCGCCAGCAGCGAGACACCCGGGACAGGGCGCACAGATACGCAGTATTTT	-	TRBV5-1	TRBJ2-3	TRBD1
CASSYNRPGGNTIYF	TGTGCCAGCAGTTACAACAGGCCGGGCGGAAACACCATATATTTT	-	TRBV6-2/TRBV6-3	TRBJ1-3	-
CASSPGVNEKLFF	TGTGCCAGCAGTCCGGGGGTAAATGAAAAACTGTTTTTT	few	TRBV6-5	TRBJ1-4	-
CATAGAGGPYNSPLHF	TGTGCCACAGCAGGGGCAGGGGGCCCCTATAATTCACCCCTCCACTTT	-	TRBV28	TRBJ1-6	TRBD1
CASSLDSGQGISYEQYF	TGTGCCAGCAGCTTAGATTCAGGACAGGGAATCTCCTACGAGCAGTACTTC	-	TRBV11-3	TRBJ2-7	TRBD1
CASSLLVSGGPYEQYF	TGTGCCAGCAGTTTATTGGTGAGCGGGGGGCCGTACGAGCAGTACTTC	-	TRBV27	TRBJ2-7	TRBD2
CASIPGEGFTGELFF	TGTGCCAGCATCCCGGGGGAGGGATTCACCGGGGAGCTGTTTTTT	many	TRBV6-5	TRBJ2-2	TRBD2
CATQGVSYNEQFF	TGTGCCACCCAGGGGGTTTCCTACAATGAGCAGTTCTTC	-	TRBV3-1/TRBV3-2	TRBJ2-1	TRBD1
CASSLPGTYNEQFF	TGTGCCAGCAGCTTACCGGGAACCTACAATGAGCAGTTCTTC	-	TRBV7-9	TRBJ2-1	-
CASTPGTVGGYTF	TGTGCCAGCACCCCTGGGACAGTTGGAGGCTACACCTTC	-	TRBV6-2/TRBV6-3	TRBJ1-2	TRBD1